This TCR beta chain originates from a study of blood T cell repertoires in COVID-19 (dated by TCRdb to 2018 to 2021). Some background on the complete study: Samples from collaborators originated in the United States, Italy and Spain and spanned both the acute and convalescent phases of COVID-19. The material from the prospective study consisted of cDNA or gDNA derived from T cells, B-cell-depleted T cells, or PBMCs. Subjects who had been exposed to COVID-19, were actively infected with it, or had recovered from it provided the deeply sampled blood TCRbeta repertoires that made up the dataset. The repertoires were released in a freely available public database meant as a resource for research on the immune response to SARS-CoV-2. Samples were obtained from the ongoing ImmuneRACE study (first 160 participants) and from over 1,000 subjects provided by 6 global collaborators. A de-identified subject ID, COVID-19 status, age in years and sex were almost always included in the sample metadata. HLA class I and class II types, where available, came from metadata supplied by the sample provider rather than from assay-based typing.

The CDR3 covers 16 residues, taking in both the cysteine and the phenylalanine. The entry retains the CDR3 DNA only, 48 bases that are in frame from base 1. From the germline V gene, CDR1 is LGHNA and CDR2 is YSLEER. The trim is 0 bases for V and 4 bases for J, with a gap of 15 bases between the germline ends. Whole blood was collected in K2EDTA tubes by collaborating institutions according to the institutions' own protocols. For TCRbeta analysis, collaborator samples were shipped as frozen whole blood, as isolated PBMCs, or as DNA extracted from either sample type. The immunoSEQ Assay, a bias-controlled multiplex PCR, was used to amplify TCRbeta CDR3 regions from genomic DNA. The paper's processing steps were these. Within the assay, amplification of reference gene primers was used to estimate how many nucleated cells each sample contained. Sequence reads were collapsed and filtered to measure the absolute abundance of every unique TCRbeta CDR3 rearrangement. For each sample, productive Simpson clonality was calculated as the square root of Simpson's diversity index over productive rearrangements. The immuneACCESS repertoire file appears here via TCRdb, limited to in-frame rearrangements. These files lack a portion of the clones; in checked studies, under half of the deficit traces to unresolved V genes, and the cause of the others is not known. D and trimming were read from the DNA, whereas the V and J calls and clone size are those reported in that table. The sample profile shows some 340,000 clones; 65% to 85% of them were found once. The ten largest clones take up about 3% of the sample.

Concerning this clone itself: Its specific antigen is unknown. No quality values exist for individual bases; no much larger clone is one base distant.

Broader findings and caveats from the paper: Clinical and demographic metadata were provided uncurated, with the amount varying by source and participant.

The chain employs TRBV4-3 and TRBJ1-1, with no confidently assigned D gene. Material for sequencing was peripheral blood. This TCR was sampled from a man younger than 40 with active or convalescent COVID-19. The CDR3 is CASSQDVAVVVTEAFF. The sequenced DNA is TGCGCCAGCAGCCAAGATGTGGCGGTAGTTGTCACTGAAGCTTTCTTT.